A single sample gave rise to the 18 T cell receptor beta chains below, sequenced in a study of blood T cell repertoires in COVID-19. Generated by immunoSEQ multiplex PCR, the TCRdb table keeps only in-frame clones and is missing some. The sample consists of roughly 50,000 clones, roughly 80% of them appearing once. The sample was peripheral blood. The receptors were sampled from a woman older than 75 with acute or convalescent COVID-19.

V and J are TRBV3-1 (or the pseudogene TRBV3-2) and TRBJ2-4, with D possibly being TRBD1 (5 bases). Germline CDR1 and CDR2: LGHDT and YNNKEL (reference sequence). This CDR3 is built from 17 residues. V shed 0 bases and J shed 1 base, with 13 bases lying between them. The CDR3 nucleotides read TGTGCCAGCAGCCAAGAAGGGGCCTATGGGGCCAAAAACATTCAGTACTTC. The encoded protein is CASSQEGAYGAKNIQYF.

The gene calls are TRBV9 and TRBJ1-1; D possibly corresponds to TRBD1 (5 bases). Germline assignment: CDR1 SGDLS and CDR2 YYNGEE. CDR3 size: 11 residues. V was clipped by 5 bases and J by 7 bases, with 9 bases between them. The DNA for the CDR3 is TGTGCCAGCAGGGGGGAGGGTGAAGCTTTCTTT. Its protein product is CASRGEGEAFF.

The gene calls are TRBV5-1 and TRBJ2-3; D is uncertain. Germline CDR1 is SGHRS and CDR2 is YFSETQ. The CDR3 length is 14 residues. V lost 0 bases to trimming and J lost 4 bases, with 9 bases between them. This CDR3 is CASSLALTSDTQYF. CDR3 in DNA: TGCGCCAGCAGCTTGGCACTGACTTCAGATACGCAGTATTTT.

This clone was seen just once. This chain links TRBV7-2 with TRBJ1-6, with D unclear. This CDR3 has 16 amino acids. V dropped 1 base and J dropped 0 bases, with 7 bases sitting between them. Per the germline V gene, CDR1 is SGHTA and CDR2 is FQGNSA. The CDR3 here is CASSLGSSSYNSPLHF. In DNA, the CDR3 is TGTGCCAGCAGCTTAGGGAGCAGCTCCTATAATTCACCCCTCCACTTT.

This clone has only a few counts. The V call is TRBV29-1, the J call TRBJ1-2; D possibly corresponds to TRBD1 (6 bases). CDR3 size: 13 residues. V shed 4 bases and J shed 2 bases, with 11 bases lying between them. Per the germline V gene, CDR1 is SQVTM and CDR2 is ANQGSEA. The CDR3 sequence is CSVGSGTNYGYTF. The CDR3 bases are TGCAGCGTTGGATCCGGGACAAACTATGGCTACACCTTC.

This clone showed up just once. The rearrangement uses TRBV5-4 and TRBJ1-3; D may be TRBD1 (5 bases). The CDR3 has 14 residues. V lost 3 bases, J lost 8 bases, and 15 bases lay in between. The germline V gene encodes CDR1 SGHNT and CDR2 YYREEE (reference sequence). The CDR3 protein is CASSYNARGDTIYF. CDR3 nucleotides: TGTGCCAGCAGCTACAACGCCCGGGGGGACACCATATATTTT.

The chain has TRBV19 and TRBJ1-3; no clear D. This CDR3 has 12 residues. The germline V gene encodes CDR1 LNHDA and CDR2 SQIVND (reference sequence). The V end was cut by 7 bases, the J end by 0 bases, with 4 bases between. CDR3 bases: TGTGCCAGTACTAACTCTGGAAACACCATATATTTT. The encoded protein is CASTNSGNTIYF.

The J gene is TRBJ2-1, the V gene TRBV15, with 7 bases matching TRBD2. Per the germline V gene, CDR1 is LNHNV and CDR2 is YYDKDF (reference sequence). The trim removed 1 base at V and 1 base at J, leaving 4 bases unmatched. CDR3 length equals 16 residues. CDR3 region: CATSRGSGGSYNEQFF. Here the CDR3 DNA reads TGTGCCACCAGCAGAGGGTCGGGGGGATCCTACAATGAGCAGTTCTTC.

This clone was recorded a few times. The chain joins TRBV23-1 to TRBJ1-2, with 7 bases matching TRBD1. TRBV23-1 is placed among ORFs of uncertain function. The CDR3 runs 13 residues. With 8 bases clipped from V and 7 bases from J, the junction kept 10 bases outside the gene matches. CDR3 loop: CASRRTGLIGYTF. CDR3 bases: TGCGCCAGCCGAAGGACAGGTTTAATTGGCTACACCTTC.

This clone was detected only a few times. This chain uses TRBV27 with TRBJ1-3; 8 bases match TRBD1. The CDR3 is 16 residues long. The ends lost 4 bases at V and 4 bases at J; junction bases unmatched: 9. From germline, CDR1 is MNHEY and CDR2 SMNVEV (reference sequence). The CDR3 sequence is CASSSLTTGAGNTIYF. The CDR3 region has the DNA TGTGCCAGCAGTTCCCTAACGACAGGGGCAGGAAACACCATATATTTT.

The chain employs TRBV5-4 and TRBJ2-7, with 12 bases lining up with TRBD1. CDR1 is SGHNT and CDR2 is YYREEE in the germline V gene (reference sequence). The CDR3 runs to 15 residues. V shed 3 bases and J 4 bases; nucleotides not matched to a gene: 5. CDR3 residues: CASSSPGQGAYEQYF. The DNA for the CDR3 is TGTGCCAGCAGCTCTCCGGGACAGGGGGCGTACGAGCAGTACTTC.

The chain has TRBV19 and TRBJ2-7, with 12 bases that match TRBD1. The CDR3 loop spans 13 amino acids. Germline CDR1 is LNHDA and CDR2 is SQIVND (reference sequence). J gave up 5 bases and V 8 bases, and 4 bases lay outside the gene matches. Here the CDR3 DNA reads TGTGCCAGTGGGGACAGGGGGCAAGACGAGCAGTACTTC. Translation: CASGDRGQDEQYF.

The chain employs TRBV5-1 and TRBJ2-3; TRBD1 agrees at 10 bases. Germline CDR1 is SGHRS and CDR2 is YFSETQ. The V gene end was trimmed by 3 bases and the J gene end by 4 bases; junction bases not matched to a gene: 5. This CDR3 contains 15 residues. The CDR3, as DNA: TGCGCCAGCAGCTCGATCGACAGGGGGCCAGATACGCAGTATTTT. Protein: CASSSIDRGPDTQYF.

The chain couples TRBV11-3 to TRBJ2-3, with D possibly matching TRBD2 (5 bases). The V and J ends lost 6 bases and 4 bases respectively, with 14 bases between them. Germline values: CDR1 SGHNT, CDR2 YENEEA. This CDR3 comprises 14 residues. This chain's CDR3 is CASSSRGRADTQYF. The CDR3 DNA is TGTGCCAGCAGTTCCCGGGGTAGGGCAGATACGCAGTATTTT.

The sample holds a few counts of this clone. The CDR3 DNA sequence: TGTGCCGAGACGGGGGACGGGAGTATAACCGGGGAGCTGTTTTTT. Amino acid sequence: CAETGDGSITGELFF. The rearrangement links TRBV5-3 to TRBJ2-2, with D perhaps matching TRBD2 (6 bases). TRBV5-3 is an ORF for which the function is uncertain. Deletions cut 10 bases from V and 5 bases from J, with 21 bases between. The CDR3 spans 15 residues.

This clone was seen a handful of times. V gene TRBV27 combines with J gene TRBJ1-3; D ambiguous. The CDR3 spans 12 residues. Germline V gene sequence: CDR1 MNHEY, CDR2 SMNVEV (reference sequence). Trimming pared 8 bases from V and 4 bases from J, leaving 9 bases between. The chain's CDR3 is CASGSGGNTIYF. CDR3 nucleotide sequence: TGTGCCAGCGGGTCGGGAGGAAACACCATATATTTT.

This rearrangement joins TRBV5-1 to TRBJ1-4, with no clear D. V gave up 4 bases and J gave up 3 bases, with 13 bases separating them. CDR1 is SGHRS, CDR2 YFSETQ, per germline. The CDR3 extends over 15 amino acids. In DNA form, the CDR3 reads TGCGCCAGCAGCACCGCGGGGTGGTCTAATGAAAAACTGTTTTTT. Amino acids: CASSTAGWSNEKLFF.

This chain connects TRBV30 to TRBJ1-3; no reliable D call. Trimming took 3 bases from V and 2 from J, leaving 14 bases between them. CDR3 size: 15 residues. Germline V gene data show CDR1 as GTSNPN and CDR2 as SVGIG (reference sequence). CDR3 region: CAWSMGSAAGNTIYF. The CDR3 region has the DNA TGTGCCTGGAGCATGGGGAGCGCGGCTGGAAACACCATATATTTT.